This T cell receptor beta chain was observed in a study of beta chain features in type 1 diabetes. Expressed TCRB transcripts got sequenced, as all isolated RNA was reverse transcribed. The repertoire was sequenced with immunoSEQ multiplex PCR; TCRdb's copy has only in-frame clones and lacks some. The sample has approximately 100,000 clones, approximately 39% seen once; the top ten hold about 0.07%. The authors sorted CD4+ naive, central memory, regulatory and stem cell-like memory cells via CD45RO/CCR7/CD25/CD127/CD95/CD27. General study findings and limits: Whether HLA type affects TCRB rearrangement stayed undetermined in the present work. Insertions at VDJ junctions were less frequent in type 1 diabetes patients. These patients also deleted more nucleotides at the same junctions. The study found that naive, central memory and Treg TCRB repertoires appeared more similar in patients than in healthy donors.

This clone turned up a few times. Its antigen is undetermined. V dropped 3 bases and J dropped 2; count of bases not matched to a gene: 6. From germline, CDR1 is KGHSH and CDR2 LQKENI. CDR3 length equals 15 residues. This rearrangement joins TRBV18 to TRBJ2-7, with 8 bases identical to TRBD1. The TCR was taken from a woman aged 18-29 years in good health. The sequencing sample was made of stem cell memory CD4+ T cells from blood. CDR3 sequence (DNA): TGTGCCAGCTCACCTGACAGGGGACGAACCTACGAGCAGTACTTC. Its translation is CASSPDRGRTYEQYF.